These 17 T cell receptor beta chains share one sample of origin, sequenced in a study of blood T cell repertoires in COVID-19. The method was immunoSEQ multiplex PCR; TCRdb's version includes in-frame clones alone and lacks a portion of them. Of over 100,000 clones listed, 84% are singletons. The specimen was peripheral blood. These receptor sequences come from a woman aged 55-70 years with acute or convalescent COVID-19.

The rearrangement links TRBV10-2 to TRBJ1-1, with TRBD1 matching 8 bases. From germline, CDR1 is WSHSY and CDR2 SAAADI. The ends lost 2 bases at V and 4 bases at J; junction bases unmatched: 9. There are 16 residues in the CDR3. The CDR3 region is CASSEGAGGAGTEAFF. The CDR3 DNA follows: TGCGCCAGCAGTGAGGGGGCAGGGGGCGCGGGCACTGAAGCTTTCTTT.

V and J are TRBV30 and TRBJ2-6; perhaps TRBD1 as D (5 bases). The germline V and J ends were trimmed by 5 bases and 2 bases, with 19 bases remaining between them. The CDR3 is 17 residues long. In germline, CDR1 is GTSNPN, CDR2 SVGIG (reference sequence). The CDR3 is CAWGSGWGTAGANVLTF. CDR3 nucleotides: TGTGCCTGGGGATCAGGTTGGGGCACAGCTGGGGCCAACGTCCTGACTTTC.

This chain joins TRBV19 and TRBJ1-6; D is undetermined. Looked up from germline, CDR1 is LNHDA and CDR2 is SQIVND (reference sequence). The V and J ends lost 2 bases and 12 bases respectively, with 5 bases between them. The CDR3 has 11 residues. The CDR3 DNA follows: TGTGCCAGTAGTATAACTGGACCCCTCCACTTT. This gives the protein CASSITGPLHF.

The chain recombines TRBV23-1 with TRBJ1-2; no clear D. TRBV23-1 is labeled an ORF, and its function is uncertain. This CDR3 contains 16 residues. V lost 2 bases, J lost 4 bases, and 17 bases lay in between. DNA of the CDR3: TGCGCCAGCAGTCAACCAGACAACGACCGTACCTATGGCTACACCTTC. Protein sequence: CASSQPDNDRTYGYTF.

CDR3 amino acids: CASSLRLSTNEKLFF. The CDR3 region has the DNA TGTGCCAGCAGTCTTCGACTCTCAACTAATGAAAAACTGTTTTTT. J is TRBJ1-4 and V is TRBV28; D is ambiguous. The ends were cut back, 5 bases at V and 0 bases at J, with 10 bases in the middle. Germline-derived CDR1 and CDR2 are MDHEN and SYDVKM. The CDR3 covers 15 residues.

With respect to this clone: The sample carries other DNA sequences with the same CDR3. V usage is TRBV5-5 and J usage is TRBJ1-5, with TRBD1 matching over 8 bases. V lost 1 base, J lost 1 base, and 4 bases stayed unmatched. The CDR3 is 16 amino acids. Germline CDR1 and CDR2: SGHKS and YYEKEE (reference sequence). The CDR3 nucleotides are TGTGCCAGCAGCTTGAGGCAGGGGGCGAGCAATCAGCCCCAGCATTTT. It yields the protein CASSLRQGASNQPQHF.

This chain connects TRBV27 to TRBJ1-5; 8 bases are shared with TRBD1. Germline-derived CDR1 and CDR2 are MNHEY and SMNVEV (reference sequence). The CDR3 totals 17 residues. Trimming removed 0 bases from V and 4 bases from J; junction bases left unmatched: 8. The CDR3 DNA reads TGTGCCAGCAGTTTATCCCCCCCCAGGGGGCGAAATCAGCCCCAGCATTTT. Residues: CASSLSPPRGRNQPQHF.

The chain carries TRBV24-1 and TRBJ1-2; possible D gene TRBD1, 5 bases. Deletions cut 3 bases from V and 4 bases from J, with 11 bases between. Germline V gene lookup returns CDR1 KGHDR and CDR2 SFDVKD. The CDR3 consists of 14 residues. The CDR3 protein is CATSDPGRVYGYTF. DNA of the CDR3: TGTGCCACCAGTGATCCCGGCAGGGTCTATGGCTACACCTTC.

The chain carries TRBV6-1 and TRBJ1-4; D ambiguous. The germline V and J ends were trimmed by 2 bases and 5 bases, with 9 bases remaining between them. The germline gives CDR1 MNHNS, CDR2 SASEGT. The CDR3 length is 14 residues. CDR3 loop: CASSEFDGNEKLFF. The CDR3 DNA reads TGTGCCAGCAGTGAATTTGACGGGAATGAAAAACTGTTTTTT.

The rearrangement links TRBV13 to TRBJ2-6, with 8 positions matching TRBD2. After removal of 4 bases from V and 1 base from J, the junction contained 12 bases not matched to a gene. CDR3 length: 19 residues. In germline, CDR1 is PRHDT, CDR2 FYEKMQ (reference sequence). CDR3 sequence (DNA): TGTGCCAGCAGCTCAGAAGCGGGGGCCACCAGATCTGGGGCCAACGTCCTGACTTTC. Residues: CASSSEAGATRSGANVLTF.

This clone showed up just a few times. CDR3 in amino acids: CATSTGQGGGRGNGIQYF. The CDR3 nucleotides read TGTGCCACCAGCACAGGACAGGGCGGCGGGCGGGGGAATGGCATTCAGTACTTC. The rearrangement joins TRBV15 to TRBJ2-4, with D possibly matching TRBD1 (8 bases). The V gene's germline CDR1 is LNHNV and CDR2 YYDKDF (reference sequence). The CDR3 is made up of 18 amino acids. V dropped 4 bases and J dropped 9 bases, with 28 bases sitting between them.

CDR3 DNA sequence: TGTGCCAGCAGCCCAAGACAGGTTTTTCGATATGGCTACACCTTC. Its protein product is CASSPRQVFRYGYTF. This chain connects TRBV9 to TRBJ1-2; weak D call: TRBD1 (6 bases). Germline V lookup: CDR1 SGDLS, CDR2 YYNGEE. The CDR3 extends over 15 amino acids. Trimming pared 4 bases from V and 5 bases from J, leaving 18 bases between.

The chain uses TRBV3-1 (or the pseudogene TRBV3-2) and TRBJ1-6, with TRBD1 matching 7 bases. Germline CDR1 LGHDT, CDR2 YNNKEL (reference sequence). Germline trimming cut 2 bases from V and 9 bases from J; bases unmatched to any gene: 10. This CDR3 is built from 16 residues. The CDR3, as DNA: TGTGCCAGCAGCCAATCGGTAAGGACAGGCGGTTCACCCCTCCACTTT. Translating gives CASSQSVRTGGSPLHF.

The chain joins TRBV2 to TRBJ2-6, with no clear D. The CDR3 runs to 14 residues. V lost 8 bases and J 0 bases, leaving 8 bases between the germline ends. Germline CDR1 reads SNHLY; CDR2 reads FYNNEI. The DNA of the CDR3 is TGTGCCAGCCGGTTCGGCTCTGGGGCCAACGTCCTGACTTTC. Its translation: CASRFGSGANVLTF.

The V gene is TRBV29-1, the J gene TRBJ2-2; a possible D gene is TRBD1 (6 bases). The length of the CDR3 is 14 residues. The V gene lost 3 bases and the J gene lost 5 bases, with 13 bases spanning the gap. CDR1 is SQVTM and CDR2 is ANQGSEA in the germline V gene. The DNA of the CDR3 is TGCAGCGTTGACGGGGACACAGCTACCGGGGAGCTGTTTTTT. This gives the protein CSVDGDTATGELFF.

This clone was counted between two and nine times. This chain joins TRBV5-8 and TRBJ1-5; the match to TRBD1 covers 7 bases. Germline V CDR1 and CDR2: SGHTS, YDEGEE. This CDR3 comprises 16 residues. Unmatched junction bases numbered 11, after V lost 4 bases and J lost 4 bases. Here the CDR3 reads CASSPGQAWRNQPQHF. For the CDR3, the DNA is TGTGCCAGCAGCCCAGGACAGGCCTGGAGGAATCAGCCCCAGCATTTT.

The chain uses TRBV19 and TRBJ1-4; maybe TRBD1 (5 bases). Trimming stripped 3 bases from V and 11 bases from J, with 10 bases between. The CDR3 is made up of 12 amino acids. CDR1 LNHDA and CDR2 SQIVND come from the germline V gene (reference sequence). In nucleotides, the CDR3 is TGTGCCAGTAGTATCGGGGCGGGGAAACTGTTTTTT. It specifies CASSIGAGKLFF.